This T cell receptor (beta chain) was obtained from a study of blood T cell repertoires in COVID-19. Study context: The United States, Italy and Spain supplied acute and convalescent COVID-19 samples.

This CDR3 comprises 16 residues. CDR1 is SNHLY and CDR2 is FYNNEI in the germline V gene. V shed 5 bases and J 8 bases; nucleotides not matched to a gene: 13. Cohort 3 donors were reported recovered after two negative PCRs, clearance, or symptom resolution. TCRdb's table, derived via immunoSEQ multiplex PCR, lists solely in-frame clones and lacks some. The table lists 400,000 to 450,000 clones, 90% of them singletons. The receptor's source is a man aged 18 to 29 who had recovered from COVID-19. This chain joins TRBV2 and TRBJ2-1, with TRBD2 matching over 9 bases. The sample comprised PBMCs or T cells enriched from blood (not recorded which). CDR3 loop: CASSSARLAGIDEQFF. As DNA, the CDR3 is TGTGCCAGCAGTAGTGCTCGGCTAGCGGGAATCGATGAGCAGTTCTTC.